One and the same sample provided the 8 T cell receptor beta chains below, sequenced in a study of T cell responses to AZD1222 COVID-19 vaccine. The data were produced by immunoSEQ multiplex PCR, yet TCRdb's version contains in-frame clones alone and is incomplete. The table shows 180,000 or so clones, with around 94% occurring only once. The sequencing here drew on peripheral blood, taken on day 0 of AZD1222 vaccination. The receptors shown here come from an adult in good health.

J is TRBJ2-1 and V is TRBV11-2, with 8 bases lining up with TRBD2. This CDR3 contains 14 residues. CDR1 and CDR2 (germline): SGHAT, FQNNGV. V trimming: 4 bases; J trimming: 7 bases; junction bases outside the gene matches: 6. The chain's CDR3 is CASSSLAGLNEQFF. The CDR3 region has the DNA TGTGCCAGCAGCTCCTTAGCGGGATTGAATGAGCAGTTCTTC.

This clone was counted a single time. This chain links TRBV7-3 with TRBJ2-7; 8 nucleotides align to TRBD2. V trimming: 5 bases; J trimming: 2 bases; junction bases outside the gene matches: 8. Germline lookup yields CDR1 SGHTA and CDR2 FQGTGA. This CDR3 is built from 15 residues. This chain's CDR3 is CASSLSGSTTYEQYF. The DNA for the CDR3 is TGTGCCAGCAGCCTCAGCGGGAGTACAACCTACGAGCAGTACTTC.

The rearrangement joins TRBV29-1 to TRBJ2-1; TRBD2 agrees at 11 bases. The CDR3 spans 14 residues. The germline CDR1 and CDR2 sequences are SQVTM and ANQGSEA. Trimming at V came to 7 bases and at J to 5 bases, leaving 7 bases not matched to a gene. The CDR3 loop reads CSAGASGRNNEQFF. For the CDR3, the DNA is TGCAGCGCCGGGGCTAGCGGGAGGAACAATGAGCAGTTCTTC.

This rearrangement joins TRBV15 to TRBJ1-2; D is possibly TRBD1 (5 bases). The CDR3 totals 14 residues. V shed 5 bases and J shed 12 bases, with 22 bases lying between them. In germline, CDR1 is LNHNV, CDR2 YYDKDF (reference sequence). The CDR3 here is CATSPQGEAGVNTF. The CDR3 DNA follows: TGTGCCACCAGCCCTCAGGGAGAGGCAGGAGTTAACACCTTC. The whole variable domain, remainder taken from reference TRBV15 and TRBJ1-2, is DAMVIQNPRYQVTQFGKPVTLSCSQTLNHNVMYWYQQKSSQAPKLLFHYYDKDFNNEADTPDNFQSRRPNTSFCFLDIRSPGLGDTAMYLCATSPQGEAGVNTFGSGTRLTVV.

The chain couples TRBV28 to TRBJ1-1; no firm D call. Germline-derived CDR1 and CDR2 are MDHEN and SYDVKM. V was trimmed by 11 bases and J by 7 bases, leaving 14 bases between them. The CDR3 is 11 amino acids. CDR3 DNA sequence: TGTGCCGCTAGACATGGAGGTGAAGCTTTCTTT. Encoded protein: CAARHGGEAFF.

This clone was seen once. This chain links TRBV4-1 with TRBJ1-3; D ambiguous. CDR3 length equals 15 residues. Trimming shortened V by 1 base and J by 6 bases, and 13 bases separated the two germline ends. Germline-derived CDR1 and CDR2 are MGHRA and YSYEKL. The CDR3 DNA sequence: TGCGCCAGCAGCCAAGTTGGTCTCCGGGCAAACACCATATATTTT. Amino acid sequence: CASSQVGLRANTIYF.

This chain uses TRBV2 with TRBJ2-7, with 10 bases aligning to TRBD2. CDR3 length: 19 residues. V shed 3 bases and J 2 bases; nucleotides not matched to a gene: 16. Germline V lookup: CDR1 SNHLY, CDR2 FYNNEI. Written as DNA, the CDR3 is TGTGCCAGCAGTGACTTAAGTGGGCTAGCGGGAGCCCTAACCTACGAGCAGTACTTC. It specifies CASSDLSGLAGALTYEQYF.

The rearrangement joins TRBV10-3 to TRBJ2-7; D might be TRBD2 (5 bases). The germline CDR1 and CDR2 sequences are ENHRY and SYGVKD. There are 13 residues in the CDR3. V lost 3 bases and J lost 3, with 9 bases in between. The CDR3 reads CAISESGIYEQYF. CDR3 coding DNA: TGTGCCATCAGTGAATCCGGGATCTACGAGCAGTACTTC.